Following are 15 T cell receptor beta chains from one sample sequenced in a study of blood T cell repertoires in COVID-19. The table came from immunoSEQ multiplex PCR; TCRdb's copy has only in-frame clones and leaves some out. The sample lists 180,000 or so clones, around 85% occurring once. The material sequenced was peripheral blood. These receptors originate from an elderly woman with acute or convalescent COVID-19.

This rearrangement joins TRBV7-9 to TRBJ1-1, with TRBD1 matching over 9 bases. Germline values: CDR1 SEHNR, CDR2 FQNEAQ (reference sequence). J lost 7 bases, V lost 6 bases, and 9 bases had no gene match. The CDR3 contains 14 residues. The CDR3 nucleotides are TGTGCCAGCAGATTGGACAGACAGGGGGGTGAAGCTTTCTTT. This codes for CASRLDRQGGEAFF.

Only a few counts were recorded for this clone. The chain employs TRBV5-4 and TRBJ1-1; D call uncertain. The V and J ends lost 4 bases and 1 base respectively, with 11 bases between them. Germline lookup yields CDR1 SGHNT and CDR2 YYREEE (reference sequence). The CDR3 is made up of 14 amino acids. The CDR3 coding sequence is TGTGCCAGCAGCGGGGAGCTGACGAACACTGAAGCTTTCTTT. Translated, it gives CASSGELTNTEAFF.

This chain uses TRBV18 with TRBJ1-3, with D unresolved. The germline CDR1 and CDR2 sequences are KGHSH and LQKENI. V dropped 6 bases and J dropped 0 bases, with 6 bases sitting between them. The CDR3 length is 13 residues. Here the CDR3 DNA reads TGTGCCAGCTCCCCGGTCTCTGGAAACACCATATATTTT. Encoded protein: CASSPVSGNTIYF. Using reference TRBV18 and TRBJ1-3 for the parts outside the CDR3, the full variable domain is NAGVMQNPRHLVRRRGQEARLRCSPMKGHSHVYWYRQLPEEGLKFMVYLQKENIIDESGMPKERFSAEFPKEGPSILRIQQVVRGDSAAYFCASSPVSGNTIYFGEGSWLTVV.

CDR3 residues: CASSVSSGPISYNEQFF. The CDR3 DNA reads as TGTGCCAGCAGCGTATCTAGCGGACCCATCTCCTACAATGAGCAGTTCTTC. The chain recombines TRBV7-2 with TRBJ2-1; 7 bases agree with TRBD2. CDR3 length: 17 residues. Unmatched junction bases numbered 10, after V lost 5 bases and J lost 0 bases. The germline V gene has CDR1 SGHTA and CDR2 FQGNSA.

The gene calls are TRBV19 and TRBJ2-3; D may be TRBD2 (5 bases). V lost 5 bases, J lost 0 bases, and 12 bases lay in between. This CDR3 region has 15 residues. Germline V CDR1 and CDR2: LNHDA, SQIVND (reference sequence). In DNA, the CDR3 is TGTGCCAGTAGTGTCCTGGACTCGAGCACAGATACGCAGTATTTT. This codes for CASSVLDSSTDTQYF.

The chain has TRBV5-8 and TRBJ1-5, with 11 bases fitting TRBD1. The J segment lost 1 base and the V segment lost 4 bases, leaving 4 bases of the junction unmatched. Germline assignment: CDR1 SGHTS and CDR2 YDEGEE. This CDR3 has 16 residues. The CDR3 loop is CASSPGTGGSNQPQHF. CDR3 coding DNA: TGTGCCAGCAGCCCCGGGACAGGGGGAAGCAATCAGCCCCAGCATTTT. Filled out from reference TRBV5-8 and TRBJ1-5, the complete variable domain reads EAGVTQSPTHLIKTRGQQATLRCSPISGHTSVYWYQQALGLGLQFLLWYDEGEERNRGNFPPRFSGRQFPNYSSELNVNALELEDSALYLCASSPGTGGSNQPQHFGDGTRLSIL.

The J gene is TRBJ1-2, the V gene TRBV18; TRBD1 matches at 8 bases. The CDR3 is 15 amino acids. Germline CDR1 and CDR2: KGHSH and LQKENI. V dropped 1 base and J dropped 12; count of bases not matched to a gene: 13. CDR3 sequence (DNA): TGTGCCAGCTCACCACTCCAGGGGGCGCCCCAACCTCACACCTTC. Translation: CASSPLQGAPQPHTF.

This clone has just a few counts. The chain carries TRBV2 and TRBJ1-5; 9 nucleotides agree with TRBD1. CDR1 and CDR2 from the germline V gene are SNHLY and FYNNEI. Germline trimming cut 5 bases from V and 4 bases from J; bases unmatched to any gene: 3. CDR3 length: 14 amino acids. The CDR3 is CASSPGTGNQPQHF. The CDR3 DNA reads TGTGCCAGCAGTCCCGGGACAGGGAATCAGCCCCAGCATTTT. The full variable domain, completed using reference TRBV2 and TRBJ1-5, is EPEVTQTPSHQVTQMGQEVILRCVPISNHLYFYWYRQILGQKVEFLVSFYNNEISEKSEIFDDQFSVERPDGSNFTLKIRSTKLEDSAMYFCASSPGTGNQPQHFGDGTRLSIL.

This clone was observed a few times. CDR3 coding DNA: TGTGCCAGCACCCCCAGGGGGCTTCCTAACTATGGCTACACCTTC. It specifies CASTPRGLPNYGYTF. V usage is TRBV2 and J usage is TRBJ1-2, with 8 bases aligning to TRBD1. With 7 bases clipped from V and 0 bases from J, the junction kept 7 bases outside the gene matches. Germline V lookup: CDR1 SNHLY, CDR2 FYNNEI. The CDR3 contains 15 residues.

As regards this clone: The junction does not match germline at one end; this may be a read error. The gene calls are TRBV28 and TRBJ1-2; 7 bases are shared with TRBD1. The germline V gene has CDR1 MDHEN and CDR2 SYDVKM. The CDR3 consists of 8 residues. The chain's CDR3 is CASGDRDF. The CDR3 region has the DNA TGTGCCAGCGGGGACAGAGACTTC.

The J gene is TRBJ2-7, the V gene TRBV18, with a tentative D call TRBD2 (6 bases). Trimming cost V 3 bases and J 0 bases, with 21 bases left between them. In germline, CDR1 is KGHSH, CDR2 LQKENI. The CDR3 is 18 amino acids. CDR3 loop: CASSPGPGRGSSSYEQYF. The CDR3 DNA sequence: TGTGCCAGCTCACCCGGCCCAGGGCGGGGTTCCAGCTCCTACGAGCAGTACTTC.

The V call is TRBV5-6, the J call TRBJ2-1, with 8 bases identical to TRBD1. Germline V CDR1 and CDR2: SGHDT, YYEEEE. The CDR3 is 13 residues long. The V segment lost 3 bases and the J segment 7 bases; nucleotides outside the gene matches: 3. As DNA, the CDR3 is TGTGCCAGCAGCTACGACAGGGGAAATGAGCAGTTCTTC. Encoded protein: CASSYDRGNEQFF.

CDR3 coding DNA: TGTGCCAGCAGCCCCCGTACGGGGGATACGCAGTATTTT. Protein product: CASSPRTGDTQYF. The chain carries TRBV3-1 (or the pseudogene TRBV3-2) and TRBJ2-3, with a possible D match to TRBD2 (5 bases). The V gene's germline CDR1 is LGHDT and CDR2 YNNKEL (reference sequence). V was trimmed by 4 bases and J by 6 bases, leaving 11 bases between them. The CDR3 is made up of 13 amino acids.

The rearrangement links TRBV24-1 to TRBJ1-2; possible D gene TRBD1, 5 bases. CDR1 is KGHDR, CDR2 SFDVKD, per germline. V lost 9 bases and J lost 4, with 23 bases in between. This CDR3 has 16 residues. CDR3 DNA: TGTGCCACCGGGTGGTGGGGAGGGGAGAGCTCCTATGGCTACACCTTC. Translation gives CATGWWGGESSYGYTF.

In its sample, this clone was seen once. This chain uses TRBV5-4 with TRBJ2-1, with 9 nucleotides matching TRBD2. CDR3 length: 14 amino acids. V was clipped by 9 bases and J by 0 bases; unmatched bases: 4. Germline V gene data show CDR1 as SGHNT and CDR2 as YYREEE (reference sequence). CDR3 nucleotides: TGTGCCATGGGGCGGGAGGGCTCCTACAATGAGCAGTTCTTC. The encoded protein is CAMGREGSYNEQFF.